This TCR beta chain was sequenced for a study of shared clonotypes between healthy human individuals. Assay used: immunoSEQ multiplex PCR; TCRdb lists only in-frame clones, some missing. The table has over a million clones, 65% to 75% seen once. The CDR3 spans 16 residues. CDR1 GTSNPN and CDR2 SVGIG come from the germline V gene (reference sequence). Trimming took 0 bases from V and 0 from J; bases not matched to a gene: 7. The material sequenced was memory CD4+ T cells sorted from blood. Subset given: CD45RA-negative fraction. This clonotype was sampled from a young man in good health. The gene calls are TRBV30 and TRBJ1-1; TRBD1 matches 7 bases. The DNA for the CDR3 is TGTGCCTGGAGTGTACTTACAGGGGACATGAACACTGAAGCTTTCTTT. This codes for CAWSVLTGDMNTEAFF.